The 10 T cell receptor beta chains below were found in one sample sequenced in a study of CD8 T cells in ankylosing spondylitis. General study results and limits: What seemed typical of ankylosing spondylitis blood was a TCR beta motif built from fewer than ten highly homologous variants.

Their cognate antigens are unknown. From the 5' RACE reads, TCRdb called clonotypes with MiXCR, one entry per CDR3 protein. The table includes around 540,000 distinct CDR3 sequences, approximately 12% detected once. The sample taken for sequencing was blood, either unsorted or a sorted T cell fraction (not recorded which). All receptors come from a male donor with ankylosing spondylitis.

The chain uses TRBV20-1 and TRBJ2-1, with a weak D call TRBD1 (6 bases). CDR1 DFQATT and CDR2 SNEGSKA come from the germline V gene (reference sequence). The CDR3 extends over 16 amino acids. Trimming stripped 2 bases from V and 6 bases from J, with 20 bases between. This chain's CDR3 is CSARPSGANGLNEQFF. The CDR3 DNA is TGCAGTGCTAGACCATCAGGGGCTAACGGGCTCAATGAGCAGTTCTTC.

This clonotype was observed a handful of times. This chain uses TRBV24-1 with TRBJ2-2; no reliable D call. The CDR3 is 14 amino acids. The ends were cut back, 0 bases at V and 1 base at J, with 2 bases in the middle. The germline CDR1 and CDR2 sequences are KGHDR and SFDVKD. CDR3 coding DNA: TGTGCCACCAGTGATTTGCGGAACACCGGGGAGCTGTTTTTT. This codes for CATSDLRNTGELFF.

As for this clonotype: A junction boundary mismatches the germline segment, possibly from a read error. This rearrangement joins TRBV12-3 or TRBV12-4 to TRBJ2-5; 11 bases agree with TRBD2. This CDR3 is 17 amino acids long. Here the CDR3 reads CASSFLAGGLRGEAQYF. The DNA of the CDR3 is TGTGCCAGCAGTTTCCTAGCGGGAGGCCTCCGGGGAGAGGCCCAGTACTTC.

This clonotype was recorded a few times. V is TRBV2 and J is TRBJ2-7; D tentatively reads TRBD1 or TRBD2 (5 bases each). The V gene's germline CDR1 is SNHLY and CDR2 FYNNEI. The CDR3 runs to 15 residues. V lost 2 bases and J lost 7, with 18 bases in between. The CDR3 DNA is TGTGCCAGCAGTGAAAGATGGGGGTCTCCCCGGGAGCAGTACTTC. It codes for CASSERWGSPREQYF.

This clonotype came up a few times. The chain links TRBV12-3 or TRBV12-4 to TRBJ1-2; 9 positions agree with TRBD1. The CDR3 runs 13 residues. The trim removed 4 bases at V and 8 bases at J, leaving 5 bases unmatched. In nucleotides, the CDR3 is TGTGCCAGCAGTTCAACAGGGGGCGGCGGCTACACCTTC. It translates to CASSSTGGGGYTF.

The chain couples TRBV19 to TRBJ1-5, with D possibly TRBD1 on 5 matching bases. Germline V gene lookup returns CDR1 LNHDA and CDR2 SQIVND (reference sequence). This CDR3 is 13 amino acids long. V was pared by 3 bases and J by 6 bases, with 9 bases between. The CDR3 DNA is TGTGCCAGTAGTATTCGACAGCTTCAGCCCCAGCATTTT. Translating gives CASSIRQLQPQHF.

The chain combines TRBV6-1 with TRBJ1-5, with D possibly TRBD1 on 5 matching bases. CDR1 and CDR2 (germline): MNHNS, SASEGT. CDR3 length: 14 amino acids. V lost 1 base and J lost 5, with 9 bases in between. The CDR3 loop is CASSEVLGDQPQHF. Here the CDR3 DNA reads TGTGCCAGCAGTGAAGTGTTAGGGGATCAGCCCCAGCATTTT.

This clonotype was recorded at least ten times. CDR3: CASSQIQETQYF. CDR3 bases: TGTGCCAGCAGCCAGATTCAAGAGACCCAGTACTTC. The chain carries TRBV11-2 and TRBJ2-5; D is unclear. The CDR3 spans 12 residues. Germline V CDR1 and CDR2: SGHAT, FQNNGV. The V gene lost 5 bases and the J gene lost 2 bases, with 6 bases spanning the gap.

This clonotype was found a few times. The chain carries TRBV13 and TRBJ1-2; 7 bases are shared with TRBD1. J gave up 7 bases and V 4 bases, and 3 bases lay outside the gene matches. This CDR3 is built from 12 residues. The V gene's germline CDR1 is PRHDT and CDR2 FYEKMQ (reference sequence). The CDR3 nucleotides read TGTGCCAGCAGCTACACAGGGGTTGGCTACACCTTC. Residues: CASSYTGVGYTF.

V and J are TRBV20-1 and TRBJ1-5, with unresolved D. The CDR3 contains 15 residues. V was cut by 6 bases and J by 1 base, with 16 bases left in between. Per germline, CDR1 DFQATT and CDR2 SNEGSKA (reference sequence). CDR3 residues: CSAAGSAPSNQPQHF. DNA of the CDR3: TGCAGTGCAGCCGGCAGCGCCCCGAGCAATCAGCCCCAGCATTTT.